This T cell receptor beta chain was recovered during a study of blood T cell repertoires in COVID-19. Germline CDR1 is MDHEN and CDR2 is SYDVKM. V lost 6 bases and J lost 3, with 17 bases in between. The CDR3 has 16 residues. Original data processing: Estimates of nucleated cell counts were drawn from the amplification of reference gene primers. The data were produced by immunoSEQ multiplex PCR, yet TCRdb's version contains in-frame clones alone and is incomplete. The V and J calls and clone size were taken over from that table, and D and trimming were inferred from the DNA. The table lists about 99,000 clones, about four fifths of them singletons.

This chain links TRBV28 with TRBJ1-4, with a possible D match to TRBD1 (5 bases). Material for sequencing was peripheral blood. The sequence derives from a woman at least 80 years old with active or convalescent COVID-19. CDR3 DNA: TGTGCCAGCAGAGATGACAGTTCATTATCTAATGAAAAACTGTTTTTT. This codes for CASRDDSSLSNEKLFF.